This T cell receptor (beta chain) was obtained from a study of blood T cell repertoires in COVID-19. Study-level information: Both acute and convalescent COVID-19 samples were obtained from the United States, Italy and Spain. PBMCs, B-cell-depleted T cells, or T cells were the source of the cDNA or gDNA that made up the material.

Germline lookup yields CDR1 SQVTM and CDR2 ANQGSEA. The CDR3 is 11 amino acids. V dropped 1 base and J dropped 8 bases, with 8 bases sitting between them. Only in-frame clones appear in the TCRdb table, and some are missing; sequencing was by immunoSEQ multiplex PCR. The sample lists some 65,000 clones, 70% to 85% occurring once. The receptor's source is a woman aged 70-85 years with acute or convalescent COVID-19. The chain uses TRBV29-1 and TRBJ1-2; the D is unclear. Sequencing was done on a sample of peripheral blood. The CDR3 DNA follows: TGCAGCGTTGAAGGGAGAGGAGGCTACACCTTC. As protein: CSVEGRGGYTF.